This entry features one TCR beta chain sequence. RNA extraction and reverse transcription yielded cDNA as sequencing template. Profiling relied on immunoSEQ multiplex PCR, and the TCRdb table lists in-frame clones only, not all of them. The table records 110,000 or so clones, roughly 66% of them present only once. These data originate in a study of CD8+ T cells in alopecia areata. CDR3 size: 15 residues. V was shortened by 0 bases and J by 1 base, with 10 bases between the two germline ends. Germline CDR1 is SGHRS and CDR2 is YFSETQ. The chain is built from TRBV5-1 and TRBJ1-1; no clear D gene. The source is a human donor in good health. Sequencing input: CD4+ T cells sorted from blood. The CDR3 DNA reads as TGCGCCAGCAGCTTGGTTGAGCTAACGAACACTGAAGCTTTCTTT. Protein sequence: CASSLVELTNTEAFF.